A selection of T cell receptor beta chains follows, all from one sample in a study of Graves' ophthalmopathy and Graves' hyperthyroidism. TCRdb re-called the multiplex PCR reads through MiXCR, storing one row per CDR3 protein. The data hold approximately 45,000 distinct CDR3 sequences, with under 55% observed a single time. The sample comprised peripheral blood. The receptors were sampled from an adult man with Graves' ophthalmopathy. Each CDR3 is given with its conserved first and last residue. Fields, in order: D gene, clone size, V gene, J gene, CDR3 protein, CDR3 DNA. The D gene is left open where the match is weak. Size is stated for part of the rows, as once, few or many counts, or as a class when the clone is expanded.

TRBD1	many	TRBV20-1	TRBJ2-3	CSASLQGFTDTQYF	TGCAGTGCTAGTTTACAGGGGTTCACAGATACGCAGTATTTT
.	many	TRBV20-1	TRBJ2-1	CSAAGGPEQFF	TGCAGTGCCGCCGGGGGTCCTGAGCAGTTCTTC
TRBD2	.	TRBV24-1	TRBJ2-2	CATSARGHTSGNTGELFF	TGTGCCACCAGTGCTAGAGGTCATACTAGCGGAAACACCGGGGAGCTGTTTTTT
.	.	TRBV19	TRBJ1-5	CASSIALAGGAETQHF	TGTGCCAGTAGTATTGCACTAGCGGGAGGGGCTGAGACCCAGCATTTT
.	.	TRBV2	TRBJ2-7	CAIRQDILYEQYF	TGTGCCATTCGACAAGACATCCTTTACGAGCAGTACTTC
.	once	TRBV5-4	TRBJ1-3	CASSSPKGNSGNTIYF	TGTGCCAGCAGCTCCCCCAAGGGCAACTCTGGAAACACCATATATTTT
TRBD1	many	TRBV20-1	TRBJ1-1	CSARPMDRAGTEAFF	TGCAGTGCAAGACCAATGGACAGGGCAGGCACTGAAGCTTTCTTT
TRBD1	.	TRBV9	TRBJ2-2	CASSDRQGNTGELLF	TGTGCCAGCAGCGATAGACAGGGGAACACCGGGGAGCTGCTTTTT
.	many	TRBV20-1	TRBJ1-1	CSASRTAYTEAFF	TGCAGTGCTAGCAGGACAGCCTACACTGAAGCTTTCTTT
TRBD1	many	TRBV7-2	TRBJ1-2	CATAPRDRGRLLGYTF	TGTGCCACCGCTCCCCGGGACAGGGGGCGACTTCTTGGCTACACCTTC
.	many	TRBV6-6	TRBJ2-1	CASKERGVHEQFF	TGTGCCAGCAAAGAGAGGGGGGTCCATGAGCAGTTCTTC
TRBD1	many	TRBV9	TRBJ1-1	CASSVGTGVQAFF	TGTGCCAGCAGCGTAGGGACAGGGGTACAAGCTTTCTTT
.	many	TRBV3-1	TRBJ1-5	CASSQDGMSNQPQHF	TGTGCCAGCAGCCAAGACGGGATGAGCAATCAGCCCCAGCATTTT
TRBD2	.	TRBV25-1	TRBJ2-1	CASDASGRGNEQFF	TGTGCCAGCGATGCTAGCGGGAGAGGCAATGAGCAGTTCTTC
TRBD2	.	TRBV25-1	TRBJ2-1	CASSPGLAGASEQFF	TGTGCCAGCAGTCCCGGACTAGCGGGAGCCAGTGAGCAGTTCTTC
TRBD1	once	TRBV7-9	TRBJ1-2	CASSVQGQYRGYTF	TGTGCCAGCAGCGTACAGGGACAGTATCGTGGCTACACCTTC
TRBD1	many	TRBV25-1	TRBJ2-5	CASSLRQGRRETQYF	TGTGCCAGCAGTCTGAGACAGGGGAGGAGAGAGACCCAGTACTTC
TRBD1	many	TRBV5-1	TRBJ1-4	CASSRGHGDEKLFF	TGCGCCAGCAGCAGGGGGCACGGGGATGAAAAACTGTTTTTT
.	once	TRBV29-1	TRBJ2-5	CSVGGRGETQYF	TGCAGCGTTGGAGGTCGAGGGGAGACCCAGTACTTC
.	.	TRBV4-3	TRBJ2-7	CASSQSRGSYEQYF	TGCGCCAGCAGCCAAAGCAGGGGCTCCTACGAGCAGTACTTC
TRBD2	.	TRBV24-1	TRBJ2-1	CATSDMPSGRTYSEQFF	TGTGCCACCAGTGATATGCCTAGCGGGAGAACCTACAGTGAGCAGTTCTTC
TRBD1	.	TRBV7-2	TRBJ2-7	CASSSRTGTGYEQYF	TGTGCCAGCAGCTCTCGGACCGGGACAGGTTACGAGCAGTACTTC
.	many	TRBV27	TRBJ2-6	CASSPRDGGANVLTF	TGTGCCAGCAGTCCTAGGGACGGGGGGGCCAACGTCCTGACTTTC
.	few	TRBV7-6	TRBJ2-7	CASSLAREYEQYF	TGTGCCAGCAGCTTAGCCAGGGAGTACGAGCAGTACTTC
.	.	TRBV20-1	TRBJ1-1	CSARGLAGANTEAFF	TGCAGTGCTAGAGGACTAGCGGGCGCGAACACTGAAGCTTTCTTT
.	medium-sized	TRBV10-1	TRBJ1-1	CASSRDVVAEAFF	TGCGCCAGCTCCCGGGATGTTGTAGCTGAAGCTTTCTTT
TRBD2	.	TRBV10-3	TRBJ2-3	CAISRNGTSGATDTQYF	TGTGCCATCAGTCGTAACGGGACTAGCGGGGCCACAGATACGCAGTATTTT
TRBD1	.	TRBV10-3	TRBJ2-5	CAAPGGGQGLETQYF	TGTGCCGCCCCAGGTGGGGGACAGGGGTTGGAGACCCAGTACTTC
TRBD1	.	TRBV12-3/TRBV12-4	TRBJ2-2	CASTGRDRDTGELFF	TGTGCCAGCACCGGCCGGGACAGGGACACCGGGGAGCTGTTTTTT
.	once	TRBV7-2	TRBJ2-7	CASSFPGGEQYF	TGTGCCAGCAGCTTTCCGGGCGGGGAGCAGTACTTC
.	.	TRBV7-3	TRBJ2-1	CASSLYPGVGNEQFF	TGTGCCAGCAGCTTATATCCGGGAGTCGGAAATGAGCAGTTCTTC
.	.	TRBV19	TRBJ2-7	CASSIDRLGTGTPDYEQYF	TGTGCCAGTAGTATTGACAGGCTCGGAACCGGGACCCCCGACTACGAGCAGTACTTC
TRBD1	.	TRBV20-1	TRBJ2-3	CSARSDRGYDNEQYF	TGCAGTGCTAGAAGTGACAGGGGCTATGACAATGAGCAGTATTTT
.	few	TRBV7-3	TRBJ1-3	CASSAQGPGNTIYF	TGTGCCAGCAGCGCACAGGGTCCTGGAAACACCATATATTTT
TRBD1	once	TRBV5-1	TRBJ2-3	CASSSTPWTGDLIDTDTQYF	TGCGCCAGCAGCTCCACCCCCTGGACAGGGGATCTGATCGACACAGATACGCAGTATTTT
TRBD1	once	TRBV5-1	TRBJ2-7	CASSTWTGQNEQYF	TGCGCCAGCAGCACCTGGACAGGGCAGAACGAGCAGTACTTC
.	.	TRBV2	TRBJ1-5	CASSEGQAEGETQHF	TGTGCCAGCAGTGAAGGACAGGCCGAGGGGGAGACCCAGCATTTT
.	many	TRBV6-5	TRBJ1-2	CASRSGSGYTF	TGTGCCAGCAGATCAGGGAGCGGCTACACCTTC
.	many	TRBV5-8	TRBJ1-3	CASSLGTVSNTIYF	TGTGCCAGCAGCTTGGGGACAGTTAGTAACACCATATATTTT
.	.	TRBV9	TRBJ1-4	CASSAQPGLGNEKLFF	TGTGCCAGCAGCGCGCAACCGGGACTAGGCAATGAAAAACTGTTTTTT
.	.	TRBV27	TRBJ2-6	CASSSTRAGIGANVLTF	TGTGCCAGCAGTTCGACTCGGGCAGGGATTGGGGCCAACGTCCTGACTTTC
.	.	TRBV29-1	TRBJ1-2	CSVESTASLDYGYTF	TGCAGCGTTGAATCGACAGCCAGTCTAGACTATGGCTACACCTTC
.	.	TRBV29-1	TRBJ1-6	CSVSNGVNSPLHF	TGCAGCGTTTCGAACGGGGTGAATTCACCCCTCCACTTT
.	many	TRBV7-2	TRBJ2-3	CASSLGASLTSQYF	TGTGCCAGCAGCTTAGGGGCGTCTCTCACCTCGCAGTATTTT
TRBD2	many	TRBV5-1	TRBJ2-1	CASSLYRDYSYNEQFF	TGCGCCAGCAGCTTGTACCGGGACTACTCCTACAATGAGCAGTTCTTC
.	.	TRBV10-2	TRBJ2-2	CASSESISGELFF	TGCGCCAGCAGTGAGTCGATTTCCGGGGAGCTGTTTTTT